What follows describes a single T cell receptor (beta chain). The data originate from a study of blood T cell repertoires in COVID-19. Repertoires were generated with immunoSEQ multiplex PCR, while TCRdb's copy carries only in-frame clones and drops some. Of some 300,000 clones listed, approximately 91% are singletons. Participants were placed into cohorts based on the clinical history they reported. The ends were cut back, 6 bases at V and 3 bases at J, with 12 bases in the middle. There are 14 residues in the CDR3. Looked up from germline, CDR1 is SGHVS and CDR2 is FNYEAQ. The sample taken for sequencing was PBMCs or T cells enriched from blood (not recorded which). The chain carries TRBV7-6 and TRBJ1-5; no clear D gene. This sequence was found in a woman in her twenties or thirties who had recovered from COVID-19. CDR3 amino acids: CASSPRGHNQPQHF. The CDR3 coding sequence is TGTGCCAGCAGTCCTCGGGGTCACAATCAGCCCCAGCATTTT.